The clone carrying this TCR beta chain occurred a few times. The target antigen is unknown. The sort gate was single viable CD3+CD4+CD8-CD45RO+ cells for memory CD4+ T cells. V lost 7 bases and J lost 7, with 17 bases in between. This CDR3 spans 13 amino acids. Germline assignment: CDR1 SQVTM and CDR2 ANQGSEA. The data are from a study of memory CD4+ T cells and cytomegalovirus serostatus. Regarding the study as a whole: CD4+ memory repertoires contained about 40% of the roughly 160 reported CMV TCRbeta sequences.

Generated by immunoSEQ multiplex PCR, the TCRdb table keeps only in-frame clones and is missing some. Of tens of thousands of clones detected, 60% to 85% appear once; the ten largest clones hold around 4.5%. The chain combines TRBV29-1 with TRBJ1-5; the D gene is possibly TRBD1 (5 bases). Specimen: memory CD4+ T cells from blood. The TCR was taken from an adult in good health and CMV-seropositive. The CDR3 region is CSAQSGGGQPQHF. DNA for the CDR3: TGCAGCGCCCAAAGTGGGGGAGGGCAGCCCCAGCATTTT.